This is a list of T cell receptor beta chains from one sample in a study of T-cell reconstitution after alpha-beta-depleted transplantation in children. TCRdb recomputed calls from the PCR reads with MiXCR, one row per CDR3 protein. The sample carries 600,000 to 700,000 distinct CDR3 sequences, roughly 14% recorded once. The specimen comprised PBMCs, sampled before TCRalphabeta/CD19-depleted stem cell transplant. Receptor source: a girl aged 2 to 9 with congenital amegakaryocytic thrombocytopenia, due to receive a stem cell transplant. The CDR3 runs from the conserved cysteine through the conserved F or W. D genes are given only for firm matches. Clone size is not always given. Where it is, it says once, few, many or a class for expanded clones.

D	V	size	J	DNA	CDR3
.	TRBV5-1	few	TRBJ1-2	TGCGCCAGCAGCCCTAACGCTGAGGGGTTTGGCTACACCTTC	CASSPNAEGFGYTF
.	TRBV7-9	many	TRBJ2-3	TGTGCCAGCAGCCCGACCGGGCGGAGTCAGACAGATACGCAGTATTTT	CASSPTGRSQTDTQYF
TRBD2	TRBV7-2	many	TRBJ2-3	TGTGCCAGCAGCTGGGGACTAGCGGACACAGATACGCAGTATTTT	CASSWGLADTDTQYF
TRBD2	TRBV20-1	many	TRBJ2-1	TGCAGTGCTAGTATCGGGACTAGCGGGAGTAATGAGCAGTTCTTC	CSASIGTSGSNEQFF
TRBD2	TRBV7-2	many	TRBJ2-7	TGTGCCAGCAGCTTTCCTCTAGCGGGATCAACCTACGAGCAGTACTTC	CASSFPLAGSTYEQYF
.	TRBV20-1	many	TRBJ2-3	TGCAGGGAAGTCGAGAGCACAGATACGCAGTATTTT	CREVESTDTQYF
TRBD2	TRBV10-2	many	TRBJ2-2	TGCGCCAGCAGTGAGTCGCTAGCGGGTACCGGGGAGCTGTTTTTT	CASSESLAGTGELFF
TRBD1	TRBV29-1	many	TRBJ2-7	TGCAGCGTTGTGGGACAGAACTACGAGCAGTACTTC	CSVVGQNYEQYF
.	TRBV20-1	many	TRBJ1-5	TGCAGTGCTAGAGATCCAGGATTTCAGCCCCAGCATTTT	CSARDPGFQPQHF
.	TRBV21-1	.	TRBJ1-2	TGTGCCAGCAGCAAATTTGGCCGCTCAAACTATGGCTACACCTTC	CASSKFGRSNYGYTF
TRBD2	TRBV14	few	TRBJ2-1	TGTGCCAGCAGCCAAAAGGCGACTAGCGGAGGATCGTACAATGAGCAGTTCTTC	CASSQKATSGGSYNEQFF